Listed below are T cell receptor beta chains from one sample, sequenced in a study of a mutant IDH1 vaccine in newly diagnosed glioma. Which antigens these TCRs recognize remains unknown. TCRdb's table, derived via immunoSEQ multiplex PCR, lists solely in-frame clones and lacks some. The table includes approximately 61,000 clones, 80% to 90% detected once. Sequences were derived from PBMCs, sampled from a glioma patient whose treatment included an IDH1 peptide vaccine. Every receptor here comes from a woman aged 45-60 years with glioma. Each CDR3 is given with its conserved first and last residue. A D gene is named only where the DNA matches it firmly. The size field is filled for only some rows; it gives once, few, many or a size class.

clone_size j_call v_call d_call cdr3_nt cdr3_aa
NA TRBJ2-5 TRBV9 TRBD1 TGTGCCAGCAGCAAGACAGGGTTGGAGACCCAGTACTTC CASSKTGLETQYF
NA TRBJ1-2 TRBV5-4 NA TGTGCCAGCAGCAACCCTGGCCCGTTAACGGGCTACACCTTC CASSNPGPLTGYTF
NA TRBJ2-2 TRBV9 TRBD1 TGTGCCAGCAGCAAAAGGGACAGGGTTGGGGAGCTGTTTTTT CASSKRDRVGELFF
few TRBJ2-2 TRBV27 NA TGTGCCAGCAGTTTTCGGGGAAGGTGGGAGAACACCGGGGAGCTGTTTTTT CASSFRGRWENTGELFF
NA TRBJ1-1 TRBV6-4 TRBD1 TGTGCCAGCAGGGACACACAGGGGGCAAAGGGGTTGAACACTGAAGCTTTCTTT CASRDTQGAKGLNTEAFF
NA TRBJ2-7 TRBV6-1 TRBD2 TGTGCCAGCAGCATAAGGGAGGGTTTCTCCGAGCAGTACTTC CASSIREGFSEQYF
NA TRBJ2-7 TRBV10-1 NA TGCGCCAGCAGTGAGTCTTCCTACGAGCAGTACTTC CASSESSYEQYF
NA TRBJ1-1 TRBV7-8 NA TGTGCCAGCAGCTTAAGACACGACAAGAACACTGAAGCTTTCTTT CASSLRHDKNTEAFF
NA TRBJ1-6 TRBV7-8 TRBD1 TGTGCCAGCAGCTTAGCGAGACAGGGGTCGGGCTCCTATAATTCACCCCTCCACTTT CASSLARQGSGSYNSPLHF
few TRBJ1-1 TRBV7-3 TRBD1 TGTGCCAGCAGCTTAACCCTACAGGGGAATGAAGCTTTCTTT CASSLTLQGNEAFF
few TRBJ1-1 TRBV4-1 TRBD1 TGCGCCAGCAGCCACGACAGGGATACTGAAGCTTTCTTT CASSHDRDTEAFF
NA TRBJ2-3 TRBV5-1 NA TGCGCCAGCAGCTCGCAGGGGACAGATACGCAGTATTTT CASSSQGTDTQYF
NA TRBJ2-3 TRBV10-1 NA TGCGCCAGCAGTGCAAGTTATACGCAGTATTTT CASSASYTQYF
NA TRBJ2-1 TRBV15 NA TGTGCCACCAGCAGACCGTTCAATGAGCAGTTCTTC CATSRPFNEQFF
medium-sized TRBJ2-1 TRBV7-9 NA TGTGCCAGCAGAGAACGGGACTCATACAATGAGCAGTTCTTC CASRERDSYNEQFF
NA TRBJ1-5 TRBV7-2 NA TGTGCCAGCAGCTTAGGCGCAAATAGCAATCAGCCCCAGCATTTT CASSLGANSNQPQHF
NA TRBJ2-7 TRBV27 NA TGTGCCAGCAGTTTTGGCTACGAGCAGTACTTC CASSFGYEQYF
NA TRBJ2-7 TRBV4-3 TRBD2 TGCGCCAGCAGCCAAACCCCCGGGGGGGCGGCCTACGAGCAGTACTTC CASSQTPGGAAYEQYF
NA TRBJ2-3 TRBV9 NA TGTGCCAGCAGCGTACCAAACACAGATACGCAGTATTTT CASSVPNTDTQYF
NA TRBJ2-7 TRBV7-2 NA TGTGCCAGCAGCCTTTCCGGACCCTACGAGCAGTACTTC CASSLSGPYEQYF
NA TRBJ1-5 TRBV5-4 NA TGTGCCAGCAGCCAGGAGGGACGGATAGATCAGCCCCAGCATTTT CASSQEGRIDQPQHF
NA TRBJ1-3 TRBV28 NA TGTGCCAGCAGTTTACGGGGGGCCTCTGGAAACACCATATATTTT CASSLRGASGNTIYF
NA TRBJ1-5 TRBV6-1 NA TGTGCCAGCAGTGAAGAGAGGGCCCAGCATTTT CASSEERAQHF
NA TRBJ1-6 TRBV27 NA TGTGCCAGCAGTTTACTATCGGGGCCCGGGTCACCCCTCCACTTT CASSLLSGPGSPLHF
NA TRBJ1-6 TRBV6-4 NA TGTGCCAGCAGTTACAGGGTCGGCAGTTCACCCCTCCACTTT CASSYRVGSSPLHF
NA TRBJ1-1 TRBV30 TRBD1 TGTGCCTGGGGGGGACAGACGAACACTGAAGCTTTCTTT CAWGGQTNTEAFF
NA TRBJ1-1 TRBV2 TRBD1 TGTGCCAGCAGGAGCCTCAGGGGGCGGACTGAAGCTTTCTTT CASRSLRGRTEAFF
NA TRBJ1-5 TRBV7-8 NA TGTGCCAGCAGGTTAGGATCTAGCAATCAGCCCCAGCATTTT CASRLGSSNQPQHF
few TRBJ1-2 TRBV27 NA TGTGCCAGCAGTTTGTCCGGTGACTATGGCTACACCTTC CASSLSGDYGYTF
NA TRBJ1-5 TRBV5-1 NA TGCGCCAGCAGCTTGGAAGGGGGGAGCAATCAGCCCCAGCATTTT CASSLEGGSNQPQHF
NA TRBJ1-3 TRBV5-6 NA TGTGCCAGCAGCTTGGCCGCTGGAAACACCATATATTTT CASSLAAGNTIYF
few TRBJ1-4 TRBV11-3 NA TGTGCCAGCAGCTCCCGGGTTGCAACTAATGAAAAACTGTTTTTT CASSSRVATNEKLFF
once TRBJ2-5 TRBV7-2 TRBD2 TGTGCCAGCAGCTTAGGGGGGCTAGCGGGGTCCCCGGGGACCCAGTACTTC CASSLGGLAGSPGTQYF
once TRBJ2-7 TRBV29-1 NA TGCAGCGTTGAAGGAAGGGGGGCGAAGTCGACCTACGAGCAGTACTTC CSVEGRGAKSTYEQYF
medium-sized TRBJ1-5 TRBV19 TRBD1 TGTGCCAGTACCCCCACCCGGAGACAGGGTGGGGATCAGCCCCAGCATTTT CASTPTRRQGGDQPQHF
NA TRBJ2-6 TRBV5-6 NA TGTGCCAGCAGCTTGGAGGATCGCTCTGGGGCCAACGTCCTGACTTTC CASSLEDRSGANVLTF
NA TRBJ2-3 TRBV29-1 NA TGCAGCGTTCCCGTAGCGTTCACAGATACGCAGTATTTT CSVPVAFTDTQYF
NA TRBJ1-2 TRBV29-1 NA TGCAGCGTCATCAGGACAGTAGGAGGCTACACCTTC CSVIRTVGGYTF
NA TRBJ2-3 TRBV6-4 TRBD1 TGTGCCAGCAGCCAGACAGGGAGCACAGATACGCAGTATTTT CASSQTGSTDTQYF
NA TRBJ1-1 TRBV19 TRBD1 TGTGCCAGTAGCCAGGGGGCGAACACTGAAGCTTTCTTT CASSQGANTEAFF
NA TRBJ1-2 TRBV5-4 NA TGTGCCAGCAGCCTTCCCCAGGGGTACTATGGCTACACCTTC CASSLPQGYYGYTF
NA TRBJ1-2 TRBV2 NA TGTGCCAGCAGGGGGGACTCCGTCCCCTACACCTTC CASRGDSVPYTF
NA TRBJ2-1 TRBV4-1 TRBD2 TGCGCCAGCAGTCGAGGGGAGCGGGGGGTTTACAATGAGCAGTTCTTC CASSRGERGVYNEQFF
NA TRBJ1-5 TRBV6-1 NA TGTGCCAGCAGTACTGACGGGACCAATCAGCCCCAGCATTTT CASSTDGTNQPQHF
NA TRBJ1-5 TRBV6-6 TRBD1 TGTGCCAGCAGCCCCGGACAGGGGAGTGATCAGCCCCAGCATTTT CASSPGQGSDQPQHF